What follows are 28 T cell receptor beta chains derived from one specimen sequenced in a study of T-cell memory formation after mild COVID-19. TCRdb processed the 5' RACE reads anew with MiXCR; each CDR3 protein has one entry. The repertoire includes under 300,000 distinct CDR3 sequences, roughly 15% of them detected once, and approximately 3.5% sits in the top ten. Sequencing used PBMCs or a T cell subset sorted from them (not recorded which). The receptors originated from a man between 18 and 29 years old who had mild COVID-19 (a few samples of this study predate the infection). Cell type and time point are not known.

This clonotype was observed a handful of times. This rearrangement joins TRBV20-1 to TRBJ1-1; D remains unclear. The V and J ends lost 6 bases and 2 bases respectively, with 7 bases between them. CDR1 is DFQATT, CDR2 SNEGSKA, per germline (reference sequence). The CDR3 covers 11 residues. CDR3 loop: CSATDNTEAFF. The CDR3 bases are TGCAGTGCCACGGATAACACTGAAGCTTTCTTT.

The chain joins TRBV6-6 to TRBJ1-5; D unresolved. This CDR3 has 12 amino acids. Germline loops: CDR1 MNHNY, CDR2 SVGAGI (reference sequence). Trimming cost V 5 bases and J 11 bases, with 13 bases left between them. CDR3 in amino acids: CASSPLGLAQHF. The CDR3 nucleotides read TGTGCCAGCAGTCCGTTAGGACTAGCCCAGCATTTT.

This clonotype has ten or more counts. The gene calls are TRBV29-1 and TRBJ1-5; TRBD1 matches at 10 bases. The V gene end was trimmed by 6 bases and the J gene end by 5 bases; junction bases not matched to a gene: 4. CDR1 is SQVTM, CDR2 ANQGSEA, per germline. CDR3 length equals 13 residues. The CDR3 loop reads CSVTGQGDQPQHF. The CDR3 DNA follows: TGCAGCGTAACCGGACAGGGGGATCAGCCCCAGCATTTT.

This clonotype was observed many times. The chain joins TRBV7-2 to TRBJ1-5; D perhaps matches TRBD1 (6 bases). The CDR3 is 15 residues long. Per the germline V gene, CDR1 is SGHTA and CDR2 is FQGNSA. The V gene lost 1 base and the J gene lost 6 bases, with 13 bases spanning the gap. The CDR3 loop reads CASSLGYRESQPQHF. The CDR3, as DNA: TGTGCCAGCAGCTTAGGGTACAGGGAAAGTCAGCCCCAGCATTTT. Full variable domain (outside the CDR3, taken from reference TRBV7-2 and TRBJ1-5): GAGVSQSPSNKVTEKGKDVELRCDPISGHTALYWYRQSLGQGLEFLIYFQGNSAPDKSGLPSDRFSAERTGGSVSTLTIQRTQQEDSAVYLCASSLGYRESQPQHFGDGTRLSIL.

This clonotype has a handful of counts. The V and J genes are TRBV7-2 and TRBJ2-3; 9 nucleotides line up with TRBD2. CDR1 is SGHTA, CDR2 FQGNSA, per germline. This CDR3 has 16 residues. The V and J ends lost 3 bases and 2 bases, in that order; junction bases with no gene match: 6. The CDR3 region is CASSFQRGASTDTQYF. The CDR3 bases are TGTGCCAGCAGCTTCCAGCGGGGGGCCTCCACAGATACGCAGTATTTT.

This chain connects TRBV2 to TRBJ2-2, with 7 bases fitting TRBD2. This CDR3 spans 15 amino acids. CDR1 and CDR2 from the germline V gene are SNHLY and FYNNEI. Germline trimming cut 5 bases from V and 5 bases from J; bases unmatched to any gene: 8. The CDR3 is CASSQTSRNTGELFF. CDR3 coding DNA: TGTGCCAGCAGTCAGACTAGCCGTAATACCGGGGAGCTGTTTTTT.

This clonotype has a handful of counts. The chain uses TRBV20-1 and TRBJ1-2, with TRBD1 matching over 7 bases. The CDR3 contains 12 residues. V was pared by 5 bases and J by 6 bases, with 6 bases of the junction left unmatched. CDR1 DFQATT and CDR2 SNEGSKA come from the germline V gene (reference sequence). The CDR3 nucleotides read TGCAGTGCTGCTCAGGGGGTTGATGGCTACACCTTC. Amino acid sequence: CSAAQGVDGYTF.

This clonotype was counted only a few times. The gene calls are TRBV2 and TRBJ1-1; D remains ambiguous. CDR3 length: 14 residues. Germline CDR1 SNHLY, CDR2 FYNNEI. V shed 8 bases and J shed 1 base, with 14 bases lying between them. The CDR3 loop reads CASYRRTGNTEAFF. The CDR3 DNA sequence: TGTGCCAGCTACCGGAGAACGGGGAACACTGAAGCTTTCTTT.

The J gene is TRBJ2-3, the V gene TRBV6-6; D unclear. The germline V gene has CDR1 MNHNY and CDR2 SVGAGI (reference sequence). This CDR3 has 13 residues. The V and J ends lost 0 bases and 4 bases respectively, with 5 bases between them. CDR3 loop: CASSYSHADTQYF. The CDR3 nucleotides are TGTGCCAGCAGTTACTCGCACGCAGATACGCAGTATTTT.

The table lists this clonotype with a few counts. CDR3 sequence: CAIRVGDEQYV. The CDR3 DNA is TGTGCCATCAGGGTGGGGGACGAGCAGTACGTC. This sequence joins TRBV10-3 and TRBJ2-7, with D tentatively TRBD1 or TRBD2 (5 bases each). The V end was cut by 6 bases, the J end by 5 bases, with 8 bases between. This CDR3 comprises 11 residues. Germline lookup yields CDR1 ENHRY and CDR2 SYGVKD.

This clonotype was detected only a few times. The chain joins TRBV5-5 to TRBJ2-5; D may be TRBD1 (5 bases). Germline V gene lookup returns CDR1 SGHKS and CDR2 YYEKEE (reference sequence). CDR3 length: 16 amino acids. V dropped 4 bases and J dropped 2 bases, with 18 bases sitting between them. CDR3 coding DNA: TGTGCCAGCAGCCTGACAGTCACCCCCTTTCAAGAGACCCAGTACTTC. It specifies CASSLTVTPFQETQYF.

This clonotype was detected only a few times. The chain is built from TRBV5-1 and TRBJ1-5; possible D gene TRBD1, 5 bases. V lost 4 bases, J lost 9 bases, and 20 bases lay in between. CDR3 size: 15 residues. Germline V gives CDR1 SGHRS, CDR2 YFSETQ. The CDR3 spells CASSPGAPIGGPQHF. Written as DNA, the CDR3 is TGCGCCAGCAGCCCCGGGGCCCCAATAGGAGGGCCCCAGCATTTT.

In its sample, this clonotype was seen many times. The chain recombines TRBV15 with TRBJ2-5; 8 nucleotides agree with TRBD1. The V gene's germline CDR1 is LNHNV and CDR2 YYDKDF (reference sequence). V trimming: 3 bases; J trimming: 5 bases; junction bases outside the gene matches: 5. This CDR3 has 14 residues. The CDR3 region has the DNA TGTGCCACCAGCAGCCAGGGGGCCGATGAGACCCAGTACTTC. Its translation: CATSSQGADETQYF.

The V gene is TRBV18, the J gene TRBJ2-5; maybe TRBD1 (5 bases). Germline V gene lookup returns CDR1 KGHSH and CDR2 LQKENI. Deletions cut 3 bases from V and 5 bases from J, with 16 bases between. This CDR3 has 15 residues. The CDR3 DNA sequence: TGTGCCAGCTCACCTACAGGCGGCCCGGGTGAGACCCAGTACTTC. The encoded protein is CASSPTGGPGETQYF.

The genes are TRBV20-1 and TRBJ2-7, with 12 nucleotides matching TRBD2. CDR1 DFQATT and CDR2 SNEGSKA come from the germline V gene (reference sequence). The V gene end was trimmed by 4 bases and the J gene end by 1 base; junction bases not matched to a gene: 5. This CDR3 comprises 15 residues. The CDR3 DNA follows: TGCAGTGCTAATCCCGGGACTAGCGGGTCCTACGAGCAGTACTTC. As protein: CSANPGTSGSYEQYF.

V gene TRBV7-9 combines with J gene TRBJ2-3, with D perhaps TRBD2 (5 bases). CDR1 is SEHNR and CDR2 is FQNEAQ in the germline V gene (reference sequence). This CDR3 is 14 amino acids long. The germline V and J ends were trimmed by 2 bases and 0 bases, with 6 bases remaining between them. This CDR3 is CASSLWESTDTQYF. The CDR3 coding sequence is TGTGCCAGCAGCTTATGGGAGAGCACAGATACGCAGTATTTT.

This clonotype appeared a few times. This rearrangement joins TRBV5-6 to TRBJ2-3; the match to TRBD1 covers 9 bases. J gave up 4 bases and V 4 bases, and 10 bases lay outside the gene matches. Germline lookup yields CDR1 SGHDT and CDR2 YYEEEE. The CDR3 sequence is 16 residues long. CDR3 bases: TGTGCCAGCAGCCTTGGGAGGACAGGGGCTGCAGATACGCAGTATTTT. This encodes CASSLGRTGAADTQYF.

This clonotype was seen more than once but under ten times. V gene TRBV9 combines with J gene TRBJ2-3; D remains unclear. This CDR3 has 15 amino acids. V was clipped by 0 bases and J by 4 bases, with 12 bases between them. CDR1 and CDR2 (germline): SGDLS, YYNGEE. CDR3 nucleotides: TGTGCCAGCAGCGTAGGGGTCTACCCCCCAGATACGCAGTATTTT. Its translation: CASSVGVYPPDTQYF.

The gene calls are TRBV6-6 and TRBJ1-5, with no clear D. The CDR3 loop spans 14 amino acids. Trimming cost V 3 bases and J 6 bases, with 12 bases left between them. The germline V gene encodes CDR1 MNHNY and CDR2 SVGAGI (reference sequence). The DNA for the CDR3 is TGTGCCAGCAGTTATACAGCTCAACCTCAGCCCCAGCATTTT. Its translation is CASSYTAQPQPQHF.

The chain's CDR3 is CSARTDSTHSGNTIYF. In DNA, the CDR3 is TGCAGCGCTCGGACAGACTCAACACACTCTGGAAACACCATATATTTT. This rearrangement joins TRBV29-1 to TRBJ1-3; maybe TRBD1 (6 bases). CDR3 length: 16 amino acids. Deletions cut 7 bases from V and 0 bases from J, with 19 bases between. The germline V gene encodes CDR1 SQVTM and CDR2 ANQGSEA.

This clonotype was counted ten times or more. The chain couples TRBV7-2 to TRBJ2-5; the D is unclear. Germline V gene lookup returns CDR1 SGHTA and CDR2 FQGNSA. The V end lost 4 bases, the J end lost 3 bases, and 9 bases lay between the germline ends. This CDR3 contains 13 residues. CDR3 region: CASSSPVKETQYF. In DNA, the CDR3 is TGTGCCAGCAGCTCCCCGGTAAAAGAGACCCAGTACTTC.

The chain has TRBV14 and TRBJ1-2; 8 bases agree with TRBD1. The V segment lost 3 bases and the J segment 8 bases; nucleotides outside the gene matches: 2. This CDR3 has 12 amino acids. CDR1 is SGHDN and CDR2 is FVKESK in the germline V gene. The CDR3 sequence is CASSQTGEGYTF. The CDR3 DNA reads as TGTGCCAGCAGCCAGACAGGGGAGGGCTACACCTTC.

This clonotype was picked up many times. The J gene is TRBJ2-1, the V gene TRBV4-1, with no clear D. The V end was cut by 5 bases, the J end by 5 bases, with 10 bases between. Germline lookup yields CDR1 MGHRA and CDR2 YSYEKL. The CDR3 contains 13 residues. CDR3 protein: CASSYLGNNEQFF. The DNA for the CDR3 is TGCGCCAGCAGCTATCTGGGGAACAATGAGCAGTTCTTC.

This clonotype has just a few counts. Here the CDR3 reads CASSANTGGFRRGEQFF. The CDR3 nucleotides are TGTGCCAGCAGCGCGAATACGGGGGGGTTCCGACGCGGTGAGCAGTTCTTC. V and J are TRBV3-1 and TRBJ2-1; 8 positions agree with TRBD2. Germline assignment: CDR1 LGHDT and CDR2 YNNKEL (reference sequence). This CDR3 contains 17 residues. J lost 9 bases, V lost 5 bases, and 18 bases had no gene match.

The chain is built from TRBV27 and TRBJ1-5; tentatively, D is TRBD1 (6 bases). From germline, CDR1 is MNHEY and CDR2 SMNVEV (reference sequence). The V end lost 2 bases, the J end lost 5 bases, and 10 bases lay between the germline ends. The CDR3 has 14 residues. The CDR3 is CASSLRQGYQPQHF. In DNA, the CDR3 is TGTGCCAGCAGTTTACGCCAGGGGTATCAGCCCCAGCATTTT.

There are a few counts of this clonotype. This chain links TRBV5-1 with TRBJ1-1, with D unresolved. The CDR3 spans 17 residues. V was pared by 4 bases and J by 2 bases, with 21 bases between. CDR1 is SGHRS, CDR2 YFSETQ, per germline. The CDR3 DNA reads TGCGCCAGCAGCCCCTACGAGAGGGAGGAACTTAACACTGAAGCTTTCTTT. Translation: CASSPYEREELNTEAFF.

In nucleotides, the CDR3 is TGTGCCAGCAGACCCAGGACAGGGGCCACTGAAGCTTTCTTT. It yields the protein CASRPRTGATEAFF. The genes are TRBV6-2 or TRBV6-3 and TRBJ1-1; TRBD1 agrees at 9 bases. The CDR3 runs 14 residues. J lost 4 bases, V lost 6 bases, and 6 bases had no gene match. In germline, CDR1 is MNHEY, CDR2 SVGEGT.

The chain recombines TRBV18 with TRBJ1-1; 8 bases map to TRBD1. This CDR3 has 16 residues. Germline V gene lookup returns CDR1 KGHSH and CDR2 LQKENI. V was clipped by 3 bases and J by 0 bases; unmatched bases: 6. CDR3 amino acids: CASSPRTGGLNTEAFF. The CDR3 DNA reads TGTGCCAGCTCACCCAGAACAGGGGGGTTGAACACTGAAGCTTTCTTT. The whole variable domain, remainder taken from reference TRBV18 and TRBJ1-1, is NAGVMQNPRHLVRRRGQEARLRCSPMKGHSHVYWYRQLPEEGLKFMVYLQKENIIDESGMPKERFSAEFPKEGPSILRIQQVVRGDSAAYFCASSPRTGGLNTEAFFGQGTRLTVV.